This paragraph reports one T cell receptor (beta chain). Antigen: not known. This CDR3 is also generated by other DNA sequences in the sample. This sample is drawn from a study of shared clonotypes between healthy human individuals. Study-level points and caveats: What limited the represented genetic and exposure-history diversity was the small number of donors.

Original methodology: Junction-only sequences without quality scores were provided by ImmunoSEQ, so filtering was different. Profiling relied on immunoSEQ multiplex PCR, and the TCRdb table lists in-frame clones only, not all of them. Clone size and V and J calls were adopted from that table, with D and trimming inferred from the DNA. The data show about 480,000 clones, over 75% seen once. The CDR3 contains 14 residues. The ends lost 5 bases at V and 3 bases at J; junction bases unmatched: 4. Germline CDR1 reads ENHRY; CDR2 reads SYGVKD. The chain joins TRBV10-3 to TRBJ2-7; 10 bases fit TRBD1. This TCR was recovered from a woman in her forties in good health. Some clones in this sample may be carry-over from other donors' samples. Sequencing was done on a sample of PBMCs. DNA for the CDR3: TGTGCCATCAGTCCCGGGACAGGGGTCTACGAGCAGTACTTC. Its translation is CAISPGTGVYEQYF.